This entry lists 17 T cell receptor beta chains sequenced from one sample in a study of regulatory T cells in long-lasting Graves disease. Construction of the TCR beta libraries employed iRepertoire HTBI primers in conjunction with Arm-PCR of CDR3 regions. TCRdb redid the calling of the multiplex PCR reads with MiXCR, one entry per CDR3 protein. The sample shows around 460,000 distinct CDR3 sequences, 22% of them seen only once. Time point noted: persistent/refractory GD, antithyroid drugs over 5 years with positive TRAb. PBMC RNA served as the TCR library source. Material: peripheral blood mononuclear cells (PBMCs), obtained when the disease was refractory, from a patient treated with antithyroid drugs. The source of these receptors is a female donor with Graves disease.

This clonotype has ten or more counts. This rearrangement joins TRBV7-2 to TRBJ1-5, with D unclear. Trimming removed 5 bases at V and 5 bases at J, with 13 bases between. Germline V gene sequence: CDR1 SGHTA, CDR2 FQGNSA. The CDR3 is 14 residues long. The CDR3: CASSHNGDYQPQHF. DNA of the CDR3: TGTGCCAGCAGCCACAACGGCGATTATCAGCCCCAGCATTTT. Full variable domain (remainder filled in from reference TRBV7-2 and TRBJ1-5): GAGVSQSPSNKVTEKGKDVELRCDPISGHTALYWYRQSLGQGLEFLIYFQGNSAPDKSGLPSDRFSAERTGGSVSTLTIQRTQQEDSAVYLCASSHNGDYQPQHFGDGTRLSIL.

This clonotype was counted ten times or more. The genes are TRBV20-1 and TRBJ1-1; D is undetermined. V was clipped by 0 bases and J by 3 bases, with 11 bases between them. The CDR3 has 14 residues. Germline lookup yields CDR1 DFQATT and CDR2 SNEGSKA (reference sequence). CDR3 nucleotides: TGCAGTGCTAGAGAGGTGGATCGGGACACTGAAGCTTTCTTT. This gives the protein CSAREVDRDTEAFF.

The rearrangement uses TRBV29-1 and TRBJ1-1, with D unclear. Trimming left V 3 bases short and J 5 bases short, with 10 bases between. CDR1 is SQVTM, CDR2 ANQGSEA, per germline. There are 12 residues in the CDR3. CDR3 sequence reads: CSVDLFGTEAFF. The CDR3, as DNA: TGCAGCGTTGATCTCTTCGGGACTGAAGCTTTCTTT.

The CDR3 region is CASSTVNYGYTF. The CDR3 coding sequence is TGTGCCAGTAGTACGGTTAACTATGGCTACACCTTC. The V and J genes are TRBV19 and TRBJ1-2; no firm D call. The germline CDR1 and CDR2 sequences are LNHDA and SQIVND (reference sequence). The CDR3 is 12 amino acids. Trimming left V 4 bases short and J 1 base short, with 4 bases between.

Many counts were recorded for this clonotype. V and J are TRBV6-5 and TRBJ2-7; tentative D call: TRBD1 (5 bases). Germline lookup yields CDR1 MNHEY and CDR2 SVGAGI. Trimming pared 0 bases from V and 1 base from J, leaving 10 bases between. This CDR3 is built from 15 residues. CDR3 sequence reads: CASSYSEDSSYEQYF. In nucleotides, the CDR3 is TGTGCCAGCAGTTACTCCGAAGACAGTTCCTACGAGCAGTACTTC.

This chain uses TRBV10-3 with TRBJ1-3; the match to TRBD1 covers 10 bases. V shed 8 bases, J shed 0 bases, and the junction held 4 bases outside the gene matches. Germline CDR1 reads ENHRY; CDR2 reads SYGVKD. CDR3 length: 15 amino acids. CDR3 DNA: TGTGCCATCGGGACAGGGGTACCCTCTGGAAACACCATATATTTT. This encodes CAIGTGVPSGNTIYF.

The table lists this clonotype with many counts. The chain is built from TRBV7-9 and TRBJ1-6; D remains ambiguous. Germline V lookup: CDR1 SEHNR, CDR2 FQNEAQ (reference sequence). There are 15 residues in the CDR3. V was clipped by 5 bases and J by 9 bases, with 17 bases between them. The CDR3 DNA reads TGTGCCAGCAGCCCACGCCCCGGACGGCCTTCACCCCTCCACTTT. As protein: CASSPRPGRPSPLHF.

Remarks on this clonotype: The junction departs from germline at one end; a sequencing error may be responsible. The chain recombines TRBV5-1 with TRBJ2-7, with D perhaps matching TRBD1 or TRBD2 (5 bases each). Germline CDR1 SGHRS, CDR2 YFSETQ. The CDR3 runs to 15 residues. In DNA, the CDR3 is TGTGCCAGCAGCTTCGGGGCAGGAGCCTTCTACGAGCAGTACTTC. Translation: CASSFGAGAFYEQYF.

This clonotype was counted many times. The chain combines TRBV28 with TRBJ2-2; 10 nucleotides agree with TRBD2. The CDR3 spans 17 residues. The germline V gene encodes CDR1 MDHEN and CDR2 SYDVKM. The ends lost 6 bases at V and 5 bases at J; junction bases unmatched: 12. The CDR3 is CASSPLSGGFNTGELFF. The DNA of the CDR3 is TGTGCCAGCAGCCCCCTTAGCGGGGGGTTTAATACCGGGGAGCTGTTTTTT.

In this sample, this clonotype turned up many times. The gene calls are TRBV6-2 or TRBV6-3 and TRBJ2-4; D unclear. Per germline, CDR1 MNHEY and CDR2 SVGEGT. V dropped 6 bases and J dropped 3 bases, with 6 bases sitting between them. The CDR3 loop spans 12 amino acids. The CDR3 reads CASRFGKNIQYF. The CDR3 region has the DNA TGTGCCAGCAGGTTTGGCAAAAACATTCAGTACTTC.

This clonotype came up many times. V usage is TRBV7-2 and J usage is TRBJ2-5; TRBD2 agrees at 7 bases. With V trimmed by 0 bases and J by 0 bases, 1 base remained unmatched. The CDR3 spans 15 residues. Looked up from germline, CDR1 is SGHTA and CDR2 is FQGNSA. Here the CDR3 DNA reads TGTGCCAGCAGCTTAGCTAGCGGGTACCAAGAGACCCAGTACTTC. Amino acid sequence: CASSLASGYQETQYF.

This clonotype was seen many times. The chain employs TRBV11-2 and TRBJ1-5; D remains ambiguous. The CDR3 totals 13 residues. CDR1 is SGHAT, CDR2 FQNNGV, per germline. Trimming pared 8 bases from V and 5 bases from J, leaving 13 bases between. This chain's CDR3 is CASSGGNDQPQHF. The CDR3, as DNA: TGTGCCAGCTCAGGCGGGAACGATCAGCCCCAGCATTTT. Complete variable domain (other parts from reference TRBV11-2 and TRBJ1-5): EAGVAQSPRYKIIEKRQSVAFWCNPISGHATLYWYQQILGQGPKLLIQFQNNGVVDDSQLPKDRFSAERLKGVDSTLKIQPAKLEDSAVYLCASSGGNDQPQHFGDGTRLSIL.

Comments on this clonotype: This clone may be a read error of a much larger clone one base away. V and J are TRBV6-2 or TRBV6-3 and TRBJ1-5; D might be TRBD1 (5 bases). The CDR3 contains 17 residues. Germline lookup yields CDR1 MNHEY and CDR2 SVGEGT. Trimming removed 0 bases from V and 0 bases from J, with 12 bases in between. This CDR3 is CASSYSWGKYSNQPQHF. CDR3 DNA sequence: TGTGCCAGCAGTTACTCGTGGGGCAAATATAGCAATCAGCCCCAGCATTTT.

The chain carries TRBV3-1 and TRBJ2-5; tentative D call: TRBD2 (5 bases). Trimming took off 2 bases at V and 4 bases at J, with 17 bases between the two ends. Germline values: CDR1 LGHDT, CDR2 YNNKEL (reference sequence). The CDR3 spans 16 residues. CDR3 residues: CASSQQDRTFGETQYF. The CDR3 coding sequence is TGTGCCAGCAGCCAACAAGACCGGACTTTCGGAGAGACCCAGTACTTC.

This clonotype occurred a few times. The J gene is TRBJ2-2, the V gene TRBV28; D is ambiguous. The length of the CDR3 is 16 residues. Germline values: CDR1 MDHEN, CDR2 SYDVKM. Trimming removed 10 bases from V and 0 bases from J, with 18 bases in between. In DNA, the CDR3 is TGTGCCATCTCACGCGAAACAGCCACGAACACCGGGGAGCTGTTTTTT. This codes for CAISRETATNTGELFF.

This clonotype showed up just a few times. The chain recombines TRBV20-1 with TRBJ2-5; D gene uncertain. V was cut by 7 bases and J by 0 bases, with 12 bases left in between. The germline CDR1 and CDR2 sequences are DFQATT and SNEGSKA (reference sequence). CDR3 length equals 13 residues. This CDR3 reads CSVPPGNQETQYF. CDR3 bases: TGCAGTGTCCCCCCAGGCAACCAAGAGACCCAGTACTTC.

This clonotype appeared many times. The chain has TRBV24-1 and TRBJ1-1; unclear D gene. Germline assignment: CDR1 KGHDR and CDR2 SFDVKD. This CDR3 has 13 residues. Trimming took off 5 bases at V and 5 bases at J, with 11 bases between the two ends. CDR3 nucleotides: TGTGCCACCAGTGGCTGGGGAGGGACTGAAGCTTTCTTT. It encodes CATSGWGGTEAFF.